This is a list of T cell receptor beta chains from one sample in a study of cytotoxic CD8 clonotypes in ibrutinib-treated CLL. Sequencing was performed with immunoSEQ multiplex PCR; in TCRdb, only in-frame clones are kept and a portion is missing. The sample shows tens of thousands of clones, 70% to 90% of them seen only once. The specimen comprised PBMCs, sampled before ibrutinib treatment. Receptors originate from a human donor with chronic lymphocytic leukemia. The CDR3 runs from the conserved cysteine through the conserved F or W. A D gene is named only where the DNA matches it firmly. Clone size is given for some rows only: seen once, a few or many times, or a class if the clone is expanded.

TRBV4-1	TRBJ1-2	TRBD1	once	CASSQPGQGLSYGYTF	TGCGCCAGCAGCCAACCCGGACAGGGACTGTCCTATGGCTACACCTTC
TRBV6-5	TRBJ2-7	TRBD2	.	CASGGLAGGAYEQYF	TGTGCCAGCGGTGGACTAGCGGGAGGGGCCTACGAGCAGTACTTC
TRBV6-6	TRBJ2-3	.	.	CASSVLGSTDTQYF	TGTGCCAGCAGTGTCCTAGGGAGCACAGATACGCAGTATTTT
TRBV5-1	TRBJ2-3	.	.	CASSSDLDTQYF	TGCGCCAGCAGCTCGGATTTGGATACGCAGTATTTT
TRBV7-2	TRBJ2-7	.	.	CASSLERSYEQYF	TGTGCCAGCAGCTTAGAGAGGTCCTACGAGCAGTACTTC
TRBV28	TRBJ2-3	TRBD1	.	CASITGGRATQYF	TGTGCCAGCATCACAGGGGGTAGGGCTACGCAGTATTTT
TRBV5-6	TRBJ1-5	.	once	CASSFWRGGQPQHF	TGTGCCAGCAGCTTCTGGAGGGGAGGTCAGCCCCAGCATTTT
TRBV27	TRBJ1-1	TRBD1	.	CASRRDRTNEAFF	TGTGCCAGCAGGAGGGACAGAACAAATGAAGCTTTCTTT
TRBV30	TRBJ1-3	.	.	CASPISGQTGNTIYF	TGTGCCTCCCCCATATCAGGCCAGACTGGAAACACCATATATTTT
TRBV7-8	TRBJ2-3	.	.	CASSLAEAQYF	TGTGCCAGCAGCTTAGCTGAGGCGCAGTATTTT
TRBV11-3	TRBJ2-2	TRBD2	.	CASSLGRTSGRTGELFF	TGTGCCAGCAGCTTAGGCCGGACTAGCGGGCGCACCGGGGAGCTGTTTTTT
TRBV14	TRBJ1-2	.	few	CASSQSTRTQNTF	TGTGCCAGCAGCCAATCTACCAGGACCCAAAACACCTTC
TRBV5-1	TRBJ2-7	TRBD2	.	CASSLGGGLEPYEQYF	TGCGCCAGCAGCTTGGGGGGAGGGCTAGAACCCTACGAGCAGTACTTC
TRBV9	TRBJ2-5	.	.	CASSVVNEETQYF	TGTGCCAGCAGCGTAGTAAATGAGGAGACCCAGTACTTC
TRBV4-2	TRBJ2-6	.	.	CASRQTDGASGANVLTF	TGTGCCAGCCGACAGACGGATGGAGCCTCTGGGGCCAACGTCCTGACTTTC
TRBV6-1	TRBJ2-1	.	.	CASTVYNEQFF	TGTGCCAGCACAGTCTACAATGAGCAGTTCTTC
TRBV29-1	TRBJ2-5	.	.	CSGAGDRGETQYF	TGCAGCGGTGCGGGGGACAGAGGAGAGACCCAGTACTTC
TRBV2	TRBJ2-1	TRBD2	.	CASSTTSLPYNEQFF	TGTGCCAGCAGCACGACTAGCCTCCCCTACAATGAGCAGTTCTTC
TRBV9	TRBJ2-5	.	.	CASSVEGPPRETQYF	TGTGCCAGCAGCGTAGAAGGTCCCCCAAGGGAAACCCAGTACTTC
TRBV19	TRBJ1-1	TRBD1	.	CASSISWDRRVISTEAFF	TGTGCCAGTAGTATCAGCTGGGACAGGAGGGTTATTAGCACTGAAGCTTTCTTT
TRBV5-1	TRBJ2-1	TRBD2	.	CASSLGAGEGPDNEQFF	TGCGCCAGCAGCTTAGGGGCCGGGGAGGGACCCGACAATGAGCAGTTCTTC
TRBV7-2	TRBJ2-5	TRBD2	.	CASSPKTPGLAVRETQYF	TGTGCCAGCAGCCCGAAGACCCCGGGACTAGCAGTCAGAGAGACCCAGTACTTC
TRBV7-3	TRBJ2-1	TRBD2	.	CASSFGSGRAVTSEQFF	TGTGCCAGCAGCTTCGGTAGCGGGAGGGCCGTGACCAGTGAGCAGTTCTTC
TRBV6-1	TRBJ2-7	.	.	CASSEFLSEFKGPGYEQYF	TGTGCCAGCAGTGAATTTTTATCGGAATTCAAGGGACCTGGGTACGAGCAGTACTTC
TRBV7-8	TRBJ1-5	.	.	CASSTRQGQPQHF	TGTGCCAGCAGCACACGGCAGGGTCAGCCCCAGCATTTT
TRBV18	TRBJ1-2	.	.	CASSPRVASGYTF	TGTGCCAGCTCCCCCAGGGTAGCGTCGGGCTACACCTTC
TRBV13	TRBJ2-1	TRBD2	few	CASSLWNAGGPYNEQFF	TGTGCCAGCAGCTTATGGAACGCGGGAGGGCCTTACAATGAGCAGTTCTTC
TRBV28	TRBJ1-4	.	.	CASSLSFLRVEEKLFF	TGTGCCAGCAGTTTATCGTTTCTCAGGGTTGAGGAAAAACTGTTTTTT
TRBV28	TRBJ1-5	.	.	CASSRMDSRGPQHF	TGTGCCAGCAGCCGTATGGACAGTCGAGGGCCCCAGCATTTT
TRBV7-9	TRBJ2-7	TRBD2	few	CASKSGSYEQYF	TGTGCCAGCAAAAGCGGGAGCTACGAGCAGTACTTC
TRBV28	TRBJ1-4	TRBD1	.	CASSSQGAGEKLFF	TGTGCCAGCAGTTCGCAGGGGGCGGGCGAAAAACTGTTTTTT
TRBV5-1	TRBJ1-1	.	.	CASSLSYSKNTEAFF	TGCGCCAGCAGCTTGTCTTACTCCAAGAACACTGAAGCTTTCTTT
TRBV7-3	TRBJ2-2	TRBD2	.	CASSDTSVNTGELFF	TGTGCCAGCAGTGATACTAGCGTGAACACCGGGGAGCTGTTTTTT
TRBV6-5	TRBJ2-7	.	.	CASSQWGGGSYEQYF	TGTGCCAGCAGCCAATGGGGAGGAGGCTCCTACGAGCAGTACTTC
TRBV6-6	TRBJ2-7	TRBD2	.	CASSYSREGHEQYF	TGTGCCAGCAGTTACTCGCGGGAGGGCCACGAGCAGTACTTC
TRBV9	TRBJ2-3	.	.	CASSVAGGFTSTDTQYF	TGTGCCAGCAGCGTAGCTGGCGGCTTTACTAGCACAGATACGCAGTATTTT
TRBV4-2	TRBJ2-1	.	.	CASSQVASRGLYNEQFF	TGTGCCAGCAGCCAAGTGGCCTCAAGGGGTCTCTACAATGAGCAGTTCTTC
TRBV2	TRBJ2-7	TRBD2	.	CASSQREVYEQYF	TGTGCCAGCAGCCAGCGGGAGGTGTACGAGCAGTACTTC
TRBV5-6	TRBJ2-2	.	.	CASSLGGAGELFF	TGTGCCAGCAGCCTAGGGGGTGCCGGGGAGCTGTTTTTT
TRBV27	TRBJ1-5	TRBD1	.	CASSPGTGPQPQHF	TGTGCCAGCAGTCCTGGGACAGGCCCCCAGCCCCAGCATTTT
TRBV4-1	TRBJ2-2	.	.	CAGGTAGIAGELFF	TGCGCCGGGGGGACGGCAGGGATTGCCGGGGAGCTGTTTTTT
TRBV7-2	TRBJ1-1	.	.	CASSRQEKGTTEAFF	TGTGCCAGCAGCCGACAGGAAAAGGGAACCACTGAAGCTTTCTTT
TRBV5-4	TRBJ2-2	.	.	CASSPPGENTGELFF	TGTGCCAGCAGCCCCCCGGGGGAGAACACCGGGGAGCTGTTTTTT
TRBV30	TRBJ1-5	TRBD1	.	CAWSKGQGYNQPQHF	TGTGCCTGGAGTAAGGGACAGGGTTACAATCAGCCCCAGCATTTT
TRBV27	TRBJ2-7	TRBD2	.	CASRRPGLSIFGYEQYF	TGTGCCAGCCGACGTCCGGGACTATCCATTTTCGGCTACGAGCAGTACTTC
TRBV28	TRBJ1-1	TRBD1	.	CASSAGQGRSTEAFF	TGTGCCAGCAGTGCCGGACAGGGCCGGAGCACTGAAGCTTTCTTT
TRBV5-1	TRBJ1-4	.	.	CASSSGSYNEKLFF	TGCGCCAGCAGTTCAGGGAGCTATAATGAAAAACTGTTTTTT
TRBV28	TRBJ2-1	.	.	CASSSTSSYNEQFF	TGTGCCAGCAGTTCGACTAGCTCCTACAATGAGCAGTTCTTC
TRBV2	TRBJ2-1	.	few	CASSGGVSYNEQFF	TGTGCCAGCTCGGGCGGCGTCTCCTACAATGAGCAGTTCTTC
TRBV7-6	TRBJ2-3	TRBD2	.	CASSLAVLATDTQYF	TGTGCCAGCAGCTTAGCGGTACTAGCGACAGATACGCAGTATTTT
TRBV7-6	TRBJ1-2	.	.	CASSLDSGRTDGYTF	TGTGCCAGCAGCTTAGATTCGGGAAGGACAGATGGCTACACCTTC
TRBV19	TRBJ2-3	TRBD2	few	CASSPSVIVAGGAQYF	TGTGCCAGTAGTCCCTCCGTCATAGTAGCGGGAGGCGCGCAGTATTTT
TRBV6-1	TRBJ2-3	.	.	CASSEFGAVSTDTQYF	TGTGCCAGCAGTGAATTCGGTGCGGTGAGCACAGATACGCAGTATTTT
TRBV7-9	TRBJ2-1	.	.	CASSLDARQRGITYNEQFF	TGTGCCAGCAGCTTAGACGCTCGACAGCGAGGGATCACCTACAATGAGCAGTTCTTC
TRBV5-1	TRBJ2-1	TRBD1	.	CASSFRQGYNEQFF	TGCGCCAGCAGCTTCCGACAGGGGTACAATGAGCAGTTCTTC